The 16 T cell receptor beta chains below were found in one sample sequenced in a study of cytotoxic CD8 clonotypes in ibrutinib-treated CLL. The method was immunoSEQ multiplex PCR; TCRdb's version includes in-frame clones alone and lacks a portion of them. This table has roughly 28,000 clones, approximately 85% appearing once. Material: PBMCs, obtained after 24 months of ibrutinib treatment. Receptors originate from a human donor with chronic lymphocytic leukemia.

The CDR3 coding sequence is TGTGCCATCATGTCAACAGAGGGCATGAACACTGAAGCTTTCTTT. It yields the protein CAIMSTEGMNTEAFF. The chain has TRBV10-3 and TRBJ1-1; D is unresolved. V was trimmed by 7 bases and J by 0 bases, leaving 15 bases between them. Looked up from germline, CDR1 is ENHRY and CDR2 is SYGVKD. The CDR3 is 15 residues long.

This clone was observed a few times. The V and J genes are TRBV2 and TRBJ1-5; TRBD1 is a possible D gene (5 bases). Germline V lookup: CDR1 SNHLY, CDR2 FYNNEI. The CDR3 has 13 residues. V was pared by 7 bases and J by 6 bases, with 13 bases between. The CDR3 coding sequence is TGTGCCAGCAACCTTAGGGGAGGTCAGCCCCAGCATTTT. Amino acids: CASNLRGGQPQHF.

CDR3 coding DNA: TGTGCCAGCCGAAATACGGGGGGACAAGATACGCAGTATTTT. Translation: CASRNTGGQDTQYF. The chain combines TRBV7-6 with TRBJ2-3; the D gene is possibly TRBD2 (7 bases). This CDR3 spans 14 amino acids. Germline lookup yields CDR1 SGHVS and CDR2 FNYEAQ. Trimming left V 8 bases short and J 5 bases short, with 17 bases between.

The V gene is TRBV4-1, the J gene TRBJ2-1; D uncertain. Germline V gives CDR1 MGHRA, CDR2 YSYEKL. This CDR3 comprises 14 residues. V was clipped by 3 bases and J by 8 bases, with 14 bases between them. CDR3 DNA sequence: TGCGCCAGCAGCCATGTCTTGGTTAGCCATGAGCAGTTCTTC. It codes for CASSHVLVSHEQFF.

The genes are TRBV30 and TRBJ2-4; possibly TRBD2 for D (7 bases). The CDR3 contains 15 residues. The germline V gene has CDR1 GTSNPN and CDR2 SVGIG (reference sequence). V lost 2 bases and J lost 1, with 12 bases in between. The chain's CDR3 is CAWSSGGRAKNIQYF. CDR3 bases: TGTGCCTGGAGTTCCGGGGGGCGGGCCAAAAACATTCAGTACTTC.

V is TRBV5-1 and J is TRBJ1-1; 9 bases align to TRBD1. The V gene end was trimmed by 3 bases and the J gene end by 1 base; junction bases not matched to a gene: 1. From germline, CDR1 is SGHRS and CDR2 YFSETQ. The CDR3 is 14 amino acids. The CDR3: CASSWGQGNTEAFF. CDR3 DNA: TGCGCCAGCAGCTGGGGACAGGGGAACACTGAAGCTTTCTTT.

The V gene is TRBV6-1, the J gene TRBJ2-7, with D unclear. Germline loops: CDR1 MNHNS, CDR2 SASEGT. V was clipped by 8 bases and J by 0 bases, with 14 bases between them. This CDR3 is built from 14 residues. CDR3 amino acids: CASASSAFSYEQYF. The CDR3 DNA follows: TGTGCCAGCGCTTCGTCTGCGTTCTCCTACGAGCAGTACTTC.

The V call is TRBV19, the J call TRBJ2-2; 7 nucleotides match TRBD1. The germline V gene has CDR1 LNHDA and CDR2 SQIVND (reference sequence). CDR3 size: 15 residues. J gave up 8 bases and V 3 bases, and 9 bases lay outside the gene matches. The CDR3 bases are TGTGCCAGTAGTATTACCTCAGGGGGAACTGGGGAGCTGTTTTTT. This encodes CASSITSGGTGELFF.

J is TRBJ2-5 and V is TRBV11-3, with 8 bases matching TRBD2. Losses at the gene ends were 4 bases for V and 9 bases for J; bases not matched to a gene: 7. CDR1 SGHNT and CDR2 YENEEA come from the germline V gene. This CDR3 contains 13 residues. CDR3 bases: TGTGCCAGCAGCTCCTCGGGGGGGGGTCCCCAGTACTTC. Translated, it gives CASSSSGGGPQYF.

The chain couples TRBV2 to TRBJ1-2, with D unclear. V lost 5 bases to trimming and J lost 9 bases, with 10 bases between them. Germline-derived CDR1 and CDR2 are SNHLY and FYNNEI. The CDR3 is 11 amino acids. The CDR3 nucleotides read TGTGCCAGCAGTCCTGACACCAGCTACACCTTC. Protein: CASSPDTSYTF.

The V call is TRBV28, the J call TRBJ1-4, with 7 bases aligning to TRBD1. Germline trimming cut 8 bases from V and 0 bases from J; bases unmatched to any gene: 9. Per germline, CDR1 MDHEN and CDR2 SYDVKM. The CDR3 sequence is 16 residues long. CDR3 in amino acids: CASVRGDSATNEKLFF. CDR3 nucleotide sequence: TGTGCCAGCGTCCGGGGGGACAGCGCAACTAATGAAAAACTGTTTTTT.

V is TRBV6-5 and J is TRBJ1-2; 7 bases map to TRBD1. This CDR3 has 15 residues. The V gene's germline CDR1 is MNHEY and CDR2 SVGAGI. The junction had 5 bases not matched to a gene; V was cut back by 1 base and J by 3 bases. The CDR3, as DNA: TGTGCCAGCAGTTACTTCCTACAGGGGTACTATGGCTACACCTTC. Encoded protein: CASSYFLQGYYGYTF.

This clone was counted once. This sequence joins TRBV15 and TRBJ2-1; D might be TRBD1 or TRBD2, each matching 5 bases. The V gene lost 1 base and the J gene lost 5 bases, with 15 bases spanning the gap. Germline V lookup: CDR1 LNHNV, CDR2 YYDKDF (reference sequence). CDR3 length equals 16 residues. DNA for the CDR3: TGTGCCACCAGCAGAGCCCGGACGTGGGGACACAATGAGCAGTTCTTC. Translated, it gives CATSRARTWGHNEQFF.

J is TRBJ2-7 and V is TRBV19; 9 bases are shared with TRBD1. Germline CDR1 and CDR2: LNHDA and SQIVND (reference sequence). Losses at the gene ends were 3 bases for V and 5 bases for J; bases not matched to a gene: 8. CDR3 length: 15 amino acids. Here the CDR3 reads CASSIRNRGQDEQYF. CDR3 nucleotides: TGTGCCAGTAGTATCCGGAACAGGGGGCAGGACGAGCAGTACTTC.

The J gene is TRBJ2-7, the V gene TRBV29-1; TRBD1 might be the D (5 bases). The V end was cut by 4 bases, the J end by 2 bases, with 15 bases between. Germline loops: CDR1 SQVTM, CDR2 ANQGSEA. The CDR3 has 14 amino acids. CDR3 sequence (DNA): TGCAGCGTTGGCTCGGGCAGGGCGACCTACGAGCAGTACTTC. Translation: CSVGSGRATYEQYF.

The chain carries TRBV6-6 and TRBJ1-2; no reliable D call. This CDR3 has 14 residues. Germline CDR1 MNHNY, CDR2 SVGAGI (reference sequence). Trimming removed 6 bases from V and 1 base from J, with 12 bases in between. CDR3 sequence: CASRLSRGNYGYTF. For the CDR3, the DNA is TGTGCCAGCAGGCTGTCCCGGGGTAACTATGGCTACACCTTC.